The 20 T cell receptor beta chains given below trace back to one sample, sequenced in a study of cytomegalovirus exposure and HLA in healthy donors. The protocol was immunoSEQ multiplex PCR, while the TCRdb copy is restricted to in-frame clones and leaves out a portion. The table includes about 130,000 clones, 95% to 97% detected once. Specimen: PBMCs. The receptors shown here come from a man in his late teens or twenties in good health and CMV-seronegative.

The table lists this clone with a few counts. The V gene is TRBV28, the J gene TRBJ1-5; the D gene is possibly TRBD1 (5 bases). V was clipped by 11 bases and J by 1 base, with 9 bases between them. Looked up from germline, CDR1 is MDHEN and CDR2 is SYDVKM. The CDR3 is 12 residues long. The CDR3 DNA sequence: TGTGCCGGGGCAAGGAGCAATCAGCCCCAGCATTTT. Residues: CAGARSNQPQHF. Combining the CDR3 with reference TRBV28 and TRBJ1-5 gives the whole variable domain DVKVTQSSRYLVKRTGEKVFLECVQDMDHENMFWYRQDPGLGLRLIYFSYDVKMKEKGDIPEGYSVSREKKERFSLILESASTNQTSMYLCAGARSNQPQHFGDGTRLSIL.

The chain links TRBV4-3 to TRBJ2-7; D call uncertain. CDR1 and CDR2 from the germline V gene are LGHNA and YSLEER. The CDR3 has 14 residues. Trimming left V 4 bases short and J 6 bases short, with 16 bases between. CDR3 in amino acids: CASSPSLGSGEQYF. In DNA form, the CDR3 reads TGCGCCAGCAGCCCCAGTCTTGGATCGGGCGAGCAGTACTTC.

The chain links TRBV28 to TRBJ2-7, with no clear D. CDR1 MDHEN and CDR2 SYDVKM come from the germline V gene. Trimming cost V 10 bases and J 5 bases, with 9 bases left between them. The CDR3 sequence is 10 residues long. This chain's CDR3 is CATRRDEQYF. CDR3 in DNA: TGTGCCACGAGGCGCGACGAGCAGTACTTC.

V and J are TRBV5-1 and TRBJ1-3, with a tentative D call TRBD1 (6 bases). This CDR3 contains 15 residues. The ends were cut back, 0 bases at V and 2 bases at J, with 9 bases in the middle. CDR1 and CDR2 (germline): SGHRS, YFSETQ. CDR3 residues: CASSLDGQPGNTIYF. In DNA, the CDR3 is TGCGCCAGCAGCTTGGACGGACAGCCTGGAAACACCATATATTTT.

The V gene is TRBV30, the J gene TRBJ2-5, with a possible D match to TRBD1 (6 bases). Germline V gene lookup returns CDR1 GTSNPN and CDR2 SVGIG (reference sequence). Trimming left V 2 bases short and J 5 bases short, with 9 bases between. This CDR3 is 12 amino acids long. The CDR3 sequence is CAWSITGETQYF. The CDR3 DNA sequence: TGTGCCTGGAGTATCACAGGGGAGACCCAGTACTTC.

The V gene is TRBV27, the J gene TRBJ1-1; unclear D gene. The germline V gene has CDR1 MNHEY and CDR2 SMNVEV (reference sequence). CDR3 length equals 15 residues. Trimming took 1 base from V and 0 from J, leaving 9 bases between them. CDR3 sequence (DNA): TGTGCCAGCAGTTTATTTGGAGGCTTGAACACTGAAGCTTTCTTT. This gives the protein CASSLFGGLNTEAFF.

The rearrangement joins TRBV4-1 to TRBJ2-3, with a tentative D call TRBD2 (5 bases). Germline lookup yields CDR1 MGHRA and CDR2 YSYEKL. Trimming removed 4 bases from V and 7 bases from J, with 15 bases in between. This CDR3 is built from 14 residues. CDR3 protein: CASSLGREDYTQYF. For the CDR3, the DNA is TGCGCCAGCAGCCTAGGACGGGAAGATTATACGCAGTATTTT.

This chain links TRBV6-6 with TRBJ1-5, with 7 nucleotides matching TRBD1. CDR3 length: 14 residues. From germline, CDR1 is MNHNY and CDR2 SVGAGI (reference sequence). With V trimmed by 0 bases and J by 7 bases, 3 bases remained unmatched. CDR3 nucleotides: TGTGCCAGCAGTTACTCGGCAGGGGGGCAGCCCCAGCATTTT. This encodes CASSYSAGGQPQHF.

The chain is built from TRBV15 and TRBJ2-1, with no clear D. V was trimmed by 3 bases and J by 4 bases, leaving 10 bases between them. The CDR3 sequence is 14 residues long. Germline CDR1 and CDR2: LNHNV and YYDKDF (reference sequence). CDR3 sequence reads: CATSRGRSYNEQFF. CDR3 coding DNA: TGTGCCACCAGCAGGGGCAGGTCTTACAATGAGCAGTTCTTC.

The chain recombines TRBV7-9 with TRBJ2-5; D is uncertain. CDR1 and CDR2 from the germline V gene are SEHNR and FQNEAQ (reference sequence). V was pared by 6 bases and J by 4 bases, with 12 bases between. CDR3 length: 13 residues. The chain's CDR3 is CASSSLSLETQYF. The CDR3, as DNA: TGTGCCAGCAGTTCTCTTTCACTAGAGACCCAGTACTTC.

The chain couples TRBV11-2 to TRBJ2-5; TRBD2 agrees at 16 bases. CDR1 is SGHAT, CDR2 FQNNGV, per germline. The CDR3 is 19 amino acids. The ends lost 3 bases at V and 5 bases at J; junction bases unmatched: 12. The CDR3 sequence is CASSLAGTSGRGVWETQYF. The CDR3 DNA is TGTGCCAGCAGCTTGGCCGGGACTAGCGGGAGGGGTGTGTGGGAGACCCAGTACTTC.

Worth noting for this clone: The same CDR3 also results from other DNA sequences found in this sample. The chain recombines TRBV7-9 with TRBJ2-1; 11 bases fit TRBD2. Per the germline V gene, CDR1 is SEHNR and CDR2 is FQNEAQ (reference sequence). The CDR3 consists of 16 residues. The V gene end was trimmed by 5 bases and the J gene end by 7 bases; junction bases not matched to a gene: 10. The CDR3 DNA reads TGTGCCAGCAGCCCTCACACTAGCGGGAGTAGGAATGAGCAGTTCTTC. It encodes CASSPHTSGSRNEQFF. Full variable domain (rest looked up from reference TRBV7-9 and TRBJ2-1): DTGVSQNPRHKITKRGQNVTFRCDPISEHNRLYWYRQTLGQGPEFLTYFQNEAQLEKSRLLSDRFSAERPKGSFSTLEIQRTEQGDSAMYLCASSPHTSGSRNEQFFGPGTRLTVL.

The V and J genes are TRBV7-9 and TRBJ1-1; D call uncertain. V shed 5 bases and J shed 4 bases, with 8 bases lying between them. The CDR3 has 12 amino acids. Germline V gene lookup returns CDR1 SEHNR and CDR2 FQNEAQ (reference sequence). CDR3 sequence (DNA): TGTGCCAGCAGCCTGTGGAGCACTGAAGCTTTCTTT. Its protein is CASSLWSTEAFF.

The chain combines TRBV11-3 with TRBJ2-5; no clear D. CDR1 and CDR2 from the germline V gene are SGHNT and YENEEA. The CDR3 runs 12 residues. With 1 base removed from V and 7 bases from J, the gap between germline ends came to 7 bases. CDR3 DNA sequence: TGTGCCAGCAGCTTAGCGGGTCGGACCCAGTACTTC. Amino acids: CASSLAGRTQYF.

CDR3 nucleotides: TGTGCCAGCAGCTTGGGGACATCCTCCTACGAGCAGTACTTC. Residues: CASSLGTSSYEQYF. The chain has TRBV5-6 and TRBJ2-7, with D possibly TRBD1 on 5 matching bases. CDR3 length equals 14 residues. Germline V gene lookup returns CDR1 SGHDT and CDR2 YYEEEE. The germline V and J ends were trimmed by 0 bases and 0 bases, with 7 bases remaining between them.

The rearrangement uses TRBV27 and TRBJ2-5, with D tentatively TRBD1 (7 bases). Trimming removed 4 bases at V and 5 bases at J, with 14 bases between. CDR1 is MNHEY, CDR2 SMNVEV, per germline (reference sequence). The CDR3 spans 14 residues. The CDR3 here is CASSSHRGGETQYF. As DNA, the CDR3 is TGTGCCAGCAGTTCCCACAGGGGAGGCGAGACCCAGTACTTC.

The genes are TRBV28 and TRBJ1-1; the D is unclear. The CDR3 is made up of 12 amino acids. The germline V and J ends were trimmed by 8 bases and 3 bases, with 10 bases remaining between them. The V gene's germline CDR1 is MDHEN and CDR2 SYDVKM. CDR3 sequence (DNA): TGTGCCAGCCATAACAGTCACACTGAAGCTTTCTTT. This codes for CASHNSHTEAFF.

This clone was detected only a few times. The CDR3 is CASSPLPLNNEQFF. For the CDR3, the DNA is TGTGCCAGCAGTCCACTCCCCCTTAACAATGAGCAGTTCTTC. The chain uses TRBV28 and TRBJ2-1; unclear D gene. V was shortened by 5 bases and J by 5 bases, with 13 bases between the two germline ends. CDR1 and CDR2 from the germline V gene are MDHEN and SYDVKM. This CDR3 contains 14 residues.

The chain couples TRBV5-6 to TRBJ2-1, with D maybe TRBD2 (5 bases). With 6 bases removed from V and 9 bases from J, the gap between germline ends came to 16 bases. This CDR3 has 13 amino acids. CDR1 and CDR2 (germline): SGHDT, YYEEEE. CDR3 nucleotide sequence: TGTGCCAGCACCGTACTAGGGTTAAGTGAGCAGTTCTTC. This codes for CASTVLGLSEQFF.

The CDR3 DNA reads TGTGCCAGCTCGACACTCCAGGAAGATGAAGCTTTCTTT. Protein: CASSTLQEDEAFF. The chain links TRBV18 to TRBJ1-1; no reliable D call. The ends were cut back, 6 bases at V and 7 bases at J, with 15 bases in the middle. Germline V gene data show CDR1 as KGHSH and CDR2 as LQKENI. The CDR3 is 13 amino acids.